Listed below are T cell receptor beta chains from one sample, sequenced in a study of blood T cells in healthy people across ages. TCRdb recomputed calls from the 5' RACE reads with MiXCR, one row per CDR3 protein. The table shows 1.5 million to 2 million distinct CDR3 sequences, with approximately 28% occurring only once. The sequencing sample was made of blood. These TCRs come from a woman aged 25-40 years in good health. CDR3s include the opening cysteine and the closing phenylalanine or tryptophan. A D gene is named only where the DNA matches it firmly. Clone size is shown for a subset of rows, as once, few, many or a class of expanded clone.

CASSLDLDSYEQYF | TGTGCCAGCAGCCTAGACCTGGACTCCTACGAGCAGTACTTC | TRBJ2-7 | - | TRBV7-2 | many
CASSLGRDAGEAFF | TGCGCCAGCAGCTTGGGCAGGGATGCGGGTGAAGCTTTCTTT | TRBJ1-1 | - | TRBV5-1 | -
CASSPRTSGSREYF | TGTGCCAGCAGCCCGCGGACTAGCGGGTCCCGGGAGTACTTC | TRBJ2-5 | TRBD2 | TRBV7-2 | many
CASSDVGPDTQYF | TGTGCCAGCAGTGATGTGGGGCCAGATACGCAGTATTTT | TRBJ2-3 | - | TRBV2 | few
CSAKSGTSGYNEQFF | TGCAGTGCTAAGAGCGGGACTAGCGGCTACAATGAGCAGTTCTTC | TRBJ2-1 | TRBD2 | TRBV20-1 | -
CASSLRTVLAFDSPLHF | TGTGCCAGCAGCTTACGGACAGTCCTCGCATTTGATTCACCCCTCCACTTT | TRBJ1-6 | - | TRBV5-5 | -
CASSLGPGLRNYEQYF | TGTGCCAGCAGCTTGGGACCGGGACTTAGGAACTACGAGCAGTACTTC | TRBJ2-7 | - | TRBV5-4 | few
CSVSLAARGTQYF | TGCAGCGTCTCCTTGGCGGCGCGGGGGACCCAGTACTTC | TRBJ2-5 | - | TRBV29-1 | -
CASSVNSRLNTEAFF | TGTGCCAGCAGCGTAAATAGCCGGCTGAACACTGAAGCTTTCTTT | TRBJ1-1 | - | TRBV9 | few
CAISESTRGRYEQYF | TGTGCCATCAGTGAGTCGACGAGGGGGCGGTACGAGCAGTACTTC | TRBJ2-7 | TRBD1 | TRBV10-3 | -
CSVGTVTYEQYF | TGCAGCGTTGGCACAGTAACCTACGAGCAGTACTTC | TRBJ2-7 | - | TRBV29-1 | many
CASRNQGRSETQYF | TGCGCCAGCAGAAACCAGGGGCGTTCGGAGACCCAGTACTTC | TRBJ2-5 | - | TRBV5-1 | few
CNASSGTSEGTQYF | TGCAATGCGTCTAGCGGTACAAGCGAGGGGACCCAGTACTTC | TRBJ2-5 | TRBD2 | TRBV20-1 | -
CSVEVRDSRREQYF | TGCAGCGTTGAAGTCCGGGACAGTCGTCGAGAGCAGTACTTC | TRBJ2-7 | TRBD1 | TRBV29-1 | few
CASRRDRVSKPGELFF | TGTGCCAGCAGGAGGGATAGGGTTTCTAAGCCCGGGGAGCTGTTTTTT | TRBJ2-2 | - | TRBV28 | -
CSGPRDRNEQFF | TGCAGTGGTCCGCGGGACCGCAATGAGCAGTTCTTC | TRBJ2-1 | - | TRBV20-1 | few
CSSWDRGRVSTDTQYF | TGCAGCTCCTGGGACAGGGGAAGGGTATCCACAGATACGCAGTATTTT | TRBJ2-3 | TRBD1 | TRBV29-1 | -
CASRFRVKNEKLFF | TGTGCCAGCAGGTTCAGGGTTAAAAATGAAAAACTGTTTTTT | TRBJ1-4 | - | TRBV28 | -
CSVSWVLTGMENIQYF | TGCAGCGTCTCGTGGGTCCTGACAGGGATGGAAAACATTCAGTACTTC | TRBJ2-4 | TRBD1 | TRBV29-1 | many
CSVEDGETYEQYF | TGCAGCGTTGAAGATGGGGAGACCTACGAGCAGTACTTC | TRBJ2-7 | - | TRBV29-1 | -
CASSQSLAGGLSYNEQFF | TGTGCCAGCAGCCAGTCACTAGCGGGGGGGCTTTCCTACAATGAGCAGTTCTTC | TRBJ2-1 | TRBD2 | TRBV4-2 | few
CASSSIPSAYNYNEQFF | TGCGCCAGCAGCTCCATCCCTAGCGCCTATAACTACAATGAGCAGTTCTTC | TRBJ2-1 | - | TRBV5-1 | -
CASSQDGGGVDIQYF | TGTGCCAGCAGCCAAGACGGGGGCGGTGTTGACATTCAGTACTTC | TRBJ2-4 | - | TRBV3-1 | many
CASRASGAQFF | TGTGCCAGTCGTGCCAGCGGTGCCCAGTTCTTC | TRBJ2-1 | - | TRBV12-3/TRBV12-4 | few
CASSQYLNAGYTF | TGTGCCAGCAGCCAATACTTGAACGCCGGCTACACCTTC | TRBJ1-2 | - | TRBV3-1 | many
CCAGTEAGTLSSEQYF | TGCTGTGCTGGGACAGAGGCGGGAACGCTGTCTTCCGAGCAGTACTTC | TRBJ2-7 | - | TRBV20-1 | few
CASSLGGQGLDTQYF | TGTGCCAGCAGCTTAGGGGGACAGGGATTGGATACGCAGTATTTT | TRBJ2-3 | TRBD1 | TRBV11-2 | few
CASRQVGNEQFF | TGTGCCAGCAGACAGGTGGGGAATGAGCAGTTCTTC | TRBJ2-1 | - | TRBV6-5 | few
CASSLASGPYYGYTF | TGTGCCAGCAGCTTAGCTTCGGGACCGTATTATGGCTACACCTTC | TRBJ1-2 | - | TRBV7-9 | -
CASSRGTGGSYNEQYF | TGTGCCAGCAGCCGAGGGACAGGAGGCTCCTACAATGAGCAGTACTTC | TRBJ2-7 | TRBD1 | TRBV6-5 | few
CASSLDRRGAGRTDTQYF | TGTGCCAGCAGCTTAGACCGAAGGGGGGCGGGTCGCACAGATACGCAGTATTTT | TRBJ2-3 | - | TRBV7-2 | few
CASSVELAGTDTQYF | TGTGCCAGCAGCGTAGAACTAGCGGGCACAGATACGCAGTATTTT | TRBJ2-3 | TRBD2 | TRBV9 | -
CSARDRTADSYEQYF | TGCAGTGCTAGAGATCGCACCGCTGACTCCTACGAGCAGTACTTC | TRBJ2-7 | - | TRBV20-1 | many
CASSADRSDEQYF | TGTGCCAGCAGCGCGGACAGGTCCGACGAGCAGTACTTC | TRBJ2-7 | TRBD1 | TRBV7-2 | few
CASSPWTGTNYGYTF | TGTGCCAGCAGCCCCTGGACAGGGACCAACTATGGCTACACCTTC | TRBJ1-2 | TRBD1 | TRBV9 | -
CAISESQGTGGNQPQHF | TGTGCCATCAGTGAGTCCCAGGGGACGGGGGGCAATCAGCCCCAGCATTTT | TRBJ1-5 | - | TRBV10-3 | few
CASSLDMIYGYTF | TGTGCCAGCAGCTTAGACATGATCTATGGCTACACCTTC | TRBJ1-2 | - | TRBV7-2 | few